These 23 T cell receptor beta chains came from one sample sequenced in a study of shared clonotypes between healthy human individuals. Assay: immunoSEQ multiplex PCR; the TCRdb copy retains only in-frame clones and omits some. The sample holds 2 million to 2.5 million clones, 92% seen once. Sequenced material: naive CD4+ T cells from PBMCs. Subset in this sample: CD45RA+ positively selected. These receptors originate from a man between 18 and 29 years old in good health. Some clones in this sample may be carry-over from other donors' samples.

This chain uses TRBV28 with TRBJ2-7, with unresolved D. Trimming removed 7 bases at V and 6 bases at J, with 13 bases between. Per germline, CDR1 MDHEN and CDR2 SYDVKM. The CDR3 runs to 12 residues. The CDR3 here is CASNFVLGEQYF. The CDR3 DNA reads TGTGCCAGCAATTTTGTTCTAGGCGAGCAGTACTTC.

The gene calls are TRBV28 and TRBJ2-3; 8 bases are shared with TRBD2. Germline CDR1 and CDR2: MDHEN and SYDVKM. The CDR3 is 15 amino acids. V lost 6 bases and J lost 0; bases outside the gene matches: 5. The CDR3 sequence is CASSRSGASTDTQYF. As DNA, the CDR3 is TGTGCCAGCAGCCGTAGCGGGGCTAGCACAGATACGCAGTATTTT.

A word on this clone: One end of the junction fails to match germline, which may point to a read error. The rearrangement joins TRBV28 to TRBJ2-3, with D perhaps matching TRBD1 or TRBD2 (5 bases each). The V gene's germline CDR1 is MDHEN and CDR2 SYDVKM. The CDR3 totals 12 residues. CDR3 DNA: TGTGCCAGCAGTAACCGGGACCCTTATTGGTTCTTT. The encoded protein is CASSNRDPYWFF.

This sequence joins TRBV4-2 and TRBJ2-5; 7 positions match TRBD2. There are 13 residues in the CDR3. CDR1 LGHNA and CDR2 YNFKEQ come from the germline V gene. V lost 0 bases, J lost 12 bases, and 7 bases stayed unmatched. CDR3 protein: CASSQDGGDGEYF. The CDR3 nucleotides are TGTGCCAGCAGCCAAGATGGGGGGGACGGCGAGTACTTC.

The chain carries TRBV4-2 and TRBJ1-2; D gene ambiguous. V lost 1 base and J 3 bases, leaving 9 bases between the germline ends. CDR3 size: 14 residues. CDR1 is LGHNA and CDR2 is YNFKEQ in the germline V gene. This CDR3 is CASSQVPLDYGYTF. The CDR3 coding sequence is TGTGCCAGCAGCCAAGTTCCCCTAGACTATGGCTACACCTTC.

This chain links TRBV28 with TRBJ1-1; D gene uncertain. Germline V gene data show CDR1 as MDHEN and CDR2 as SYDVKM. The CDR3 is 15 amino acids. The ends were cut back, 2 bases at V and 1 base at J, with 11 bases in the middle. CDR3 region: CASSLGSGRNTEAFF. The CDR3, as DNA: TGTGCCAGCAGTTTAGGGTCCGGGAGGAACACTGAAGCTTTCTTT.

The rearrangement links TRBV28 to TRBJ1-3, with TRBD1 as a possible D gene (5 bases). The CDR3 totals 12 residues. Germline CDR1 reads MDHEN; CDR2 reads SYDVKM. The germline V and J ends were trimmed by 7 bases and 9 bases, with 13 bases remaining between them. CDR3 DNA sequence: TGTGCCAGCAAAAACCCAGGGTTCACCATATATTTT. This codes for CASKNPGFTIYF.

This chain links TRBV2 with TRBJ1-5; possibly TRBD1 for D (6 bases). Germline loops: CDR1 SNHLY, CDR2 FYNNEI. This CDR3 contains 13 residues. The germline V and J ends were trimmed by 5 bases and 7 bases, with 12 bases remaining between them. The CDR3 nucleotides are TGTGCCAGCAGTTCGGGACACCGGCAGCCCCAGCATTTT. This codes for CASSSGHRQPQHF.

The V gene is TRBV14, the J gene TRBJ2-7; D is ambiguous. V lost 4 bases, J lost 2 bases, and 6 bases lay in between. The CDR3 is 12 amino acids. CDR1 is SGHDN, CDR2 FVKESK, per germline. The CDR3 loop reads CASSRETYEQYF. The CDR3 bases are TGTGCCAGCAGCCGGGAAACCTACGAGCAGTACTTC. Combining the CDR3 with reference TRBV14 and TRBJ2-7 gives the whole variable domain EAGVTQFPSHSVIEKGQTVTLRCDPISGHDNLYWYRRVMGKEIKFLLHFVKESKQDESGMPNNRFLAERTGGTYSTLKVQPAELEDSGVYFCASSRETYEQYFGPGTRLTVT.

This clone was seen just once. The chain has TRBV4-1 and TRBJ2-1; TRBD2 matches 8 bases. The CDR3 contains 16 residues. V lost 4 bases, J lost 5 bases, and 10 bases stayed unmatched. The V gene's germline CDR1 is MGHRA and CDR2 YSYEKL. CDR3 nucleotides: TGCGCCAGCAGCCTTGCTGGGGGCGGGAGGAACAATGAGCAGTTCTTC. Encoded protein: CASSLAGGGRNNEQFF.

This clone showed up just once. This sequence joins TRBV5-8 and TRBJ2-7; 7 nucleotides match TRBD1. V shed 2 bases and J 1 base; nucleotides not matched to a gene: 3. The CDR3 extends over 14 amino acids. From germline, CDR1 is SGHTS and CDR2 YDEGEE. The CDR3 nucleotides read TGTGCCAGCAGCTTTAGGGGGCGTTCCTACGAGCAGTACTTC. Amino acids: CASSFRGRSYEQYF. Based on the CDR3 plus reference TRBV5-8 and TRBJ2-7, the full variable domain is EAGVTQSPTHLIKTRGQQATLRCSPISGHTSVYWYQQALGLGLQFLLWYDEGEERNRGNFPPRFSGRQFPNYSSELNVNALELEDSALYLCASSFRGRSYEQYFGPGTRLTVT.

The chain is built from TRBV10-3 and TRBJ2-1; 13 positions match TRBD2. Germline CDR1 is ENHRY and CDR2 is SYGVKD. CDR3 size: 15 residues. After removal of 6 bases from V and 4 bases from J, the junction contained 3 bases not matched to a gene. The CDR3 here is CAISGTSGTYNEQFF. DNA of the CDR3: TGTGCCATCAGCGGGACTAGCGGGACTTACAATGAGCAGTTCTTC.

CDR3 nucleotides: TGTGCCTGGGGCCGCCGAGGGGGCGGTGAGCAGTTCTTC. Translation gives CAWGRRGGGEQFF. This chain joins TRBV30 and TRBJ2-1, with 7 bases identical to TRBD1. The CDR3 consists of 13 residues. CDR1 GTSNPN and CDR2 SVGIG come from the germline V gene (reference sequence). The V segment lost 5 bases and the J segment 9 bases; nucleotides outside the gene matches: 10.

The gene calls are TRBV15 and TRBJ1-1, with D possibly matching TRBD1 (6 bases). CDR1 and CDR2 (germline): LNHNV, YYDKDF (reference sequence). The CDR3 is 15 amino acids. The ends were cut back, 0 bases at V and 8 bases at J, with 16 bases in the middle. For the CDR3, the DNA is TGTGCCACCAGCAGAGACCTCAGGACAGTGAACGAAGCTTTCTTT. It specifies CATSRDLRTVNEAFF.

This chain connects TRBV19 to TRBJ2-1; 8 bases agree with TRBD2. Looked up from germline, CDR1 is LNHDA and CDR2 is SQIVND (reference sequence). CDR3 size: 14 residues. Unmatched junction bases numbered 8, after V lost 5 bases and J lost 8 bases. Written as DNA, the CDR3 is TGTGCCAGTAGTCGGCTAGCGGGTATAGATGAGCAGTTCTTC. Translating it yields CASSRLAGIDEQFF.

The chain uses TRBV6-1 and TRBJ1-6; D remains ambiguous. The CDR3 consists of 13 residues. The germline V gene has CDR1 MNHNS and CDR2 SASEGT. Trimming shortened V by 5 bases and J by 10 bases, and 12 bases separated the two germline ends. Here the CDR3 DNA reads TGTGCCAGCAGTCCCGTTATCCCCTCACCCCTCCACTTT. Protein sequence: CASSPVIPSPLHF.

The chain is built from TRBV18 and TRBJ2-5; a weak D match, TRBD1 (5 bases). The germline V and J ends were trimmed by 4 bases and 0 bases, with 9 bases remaining between them. In germline, CDR1 is KGHSH, CDR2 LQKENI. The CDR3 contains 14 residues. CDR3 bases: TGTGCCAGCTCACGCGACAGTTACCAAGAGACCCAGTACTTC. Translation: CASSRDSYQETQYF.

J is TRBJ1-2 and V is TRBV28; 9 nucleotides align to TRBD1. V was pared by 5 bases and J by 4 bases, with 11 bases of the junction left unmatched. The CDR3 runs to 16 residues. Looked up from germline, CDR1 is MDHEN and CDR2 is SYDVKM. The CDR3 bases are TGTGCCAGCAGTCTAAGTTCAGACAGGGGGGGCTATGGCTACACCTTC. This gives the protein CASSLSSDRGGYGYTF.

This chain joins TRBV10-1 and TRBJ2-3; D is uncertain. The germline V gene has CDR1 WNHNN and CDR2 SYGVQD (reference sequence). V lost 2 bases and J lost 3, with 9 bases in between. There are 14 residues in the CDR3. The CDR3 DNA is TGCGCCAGCAGTGAGGGTCCCATAACAGATACGCAGTATTTT. Residues: CASSEGPITDTQYF.

The gene calls are TRBV6-6 and TRBJ1-5; D gene ambiguous. Germline V gene lookup returns CDR1 MNHNY and CDR2 SVGAGI (reference sequence). V lost 0 bases, J lost 11 bases, and 14 bases lay in between. This CDR3 contains 14 residues. This chain's CDR3 is CASSYSPSLVAQHF. For the CDR3, the DNA is TGTGCCAGCAGTTACTCCCCTTCTTTGGTGGCCCAGCATTTT.

This clone was picked up one time. The chain couples TRBV19 to TRBJ2-2; 8 bases fit TRBD1. CDR3 length: 15 amino acids. The V segment lost 4 bases and the J segment 4 bases; nucleotides outside the gene matches: 5. Germline assignment: CDR1 LNHDA and CDR2 SQIVND (reference sequence). In DNA form, the CDR3 reads TGTGCCAGTAGTACAGGGGGCGCGGGCACCGGGGAGCTGTTTTTT. Residues: CASSTGGAGTGELFF.

The CDR3 DNA follows: TGTGCCAGCAGCCTCGAGAGGGGCTCAGATACGCAGTATTTT. This encodes CASSLERGSDTQYF. The rearrangement joins TRBV6-4 to TRBJ2-3, with D perhaps assigned TRBD1 or TRBD2 (5 bases each). CDR1 MRHNA and CDR2 SNTAGT come from the germline V gene. V lost 6 bases, J lost 4 bases, and 14 bases lay in between. The CDR3 contains 14 residues.

The chain recombines TRBV6-5 with TRBJ2-2; the match to TRBD2 covers 7 bases. V trimming: 5 bases; J trimming: 6 bases; junction bases outside the gene matches: 6. Germline V gene lookup returns CDR1 MNHEY and CDR2 SVGAGI. CDR3 length equals 14 residues. CDR3 nucleotides: TGTGCCAGCAGTGTAACTAGCGAACCCGGGGAGCTGTTTTTT. Translating gives CASSVTSEPGELFF.